The 31 T cell receptor beta chains given below trace back to one sample, sequenced in a study of T cell responses to AZD1222 COVID-19 vaccine. Sequencing used immunoSEQ multiplex PCR; TCRdb keeps in-frame clones, though not all of them. Seen here are around 170,000 clones, nearly 95% observed once, and the top ten hold 1.5% to 2.5%. The specimen was peripheral blood, collected 28 days after the second AZD1222 dose. The source is an adult who received the AZD1222 COVID-19 vaccine.

The chain carries TRBV28 and TRBJ2-2; D is undetermined. The V and J ends lost 7 bases and 1 base respectively, with 10 bases between them. Germline CDR1 reads MDHEN; CDR2 reads SYDVKM. CDR3 length: 14 residues. CDR3 region: CASIPSENTGELFF. CDR3 in DNA: TGTGCCAGCATCCCATCGGAGAACACCGGGGAGCTGTTTTTT. Full variable domain (outside the CDR3, taken from reference TRBV28 and TRBJ2-2): DVKVTQSSRYLVKRTGEKVFLECVQDMDHENMFWYRQDPGLGLRLIYFSYDVKMKEKGDIPEGYSVSREKKERFSLILESASTNQTSMYLCASIPSENTGELFFGEGSRLTVL.

The V and J genes are TRBV4-1 and TRBJ2-5; D uncertain. The CDR3 sequence is 17 residues long. CDR1 is MGHRA and CDR2 is YSYEKL in the germline V gene. V dropped 2 bases and J dropped 1 base, with 17 bases sitting between them. The CDR3 spells CASSQTGLRPPQETQYF. The CDR3 DNA reads as TGCGCCAGCAGCCAAACGGGCCTTAGACCCCCCCAAGAGACCCAGTACTTC.

The rearrangement joins TRBV2 to TRBJ2-2, with no clear D. V was trimmed by 4 bases and J by 7 bases, leaving 10 bases between them. Per the germline V gene, CDR1 is SNHLY and CDR2 is FYNNEI. The CDR3 contains 13 residues. The CDR3 bases are TGTGCCAGCAGTGGGGCCCCTCGCGGGGAGCTGTTTTTT. This translates into CASSGAPRGELFF.

This rearrangement joins TRBV5-4 to TRBJ2-1, with TRBD2 matching over 12 bases. CDR1 SGHNT and CDR2 YYREEE come from the germline V gene (reference sequence). V lost 0 bases and J lost 6; bases outside the gene matches: 4. CDR3 length: 16 amino acids. As DNA, the CDR3 is TGTGCCAGCAGCTTGGTGTCTAGCGGGGGGGCCAATGAGCAGTTCTTC. This translates into CASSLVSSGGANEQFF.

The V and J genes are TRBV25-1 and TRBJ2-5, with D hard to call. CDR3 size: 14 residues. Deletions cut 1 base from V and 2 bases from J, with 8 bases between. Germline assignment: CDR1 MGHDK and CDR2 SYGVNS. CDR3 DNA: TGTGCCAGCAGTGAATGGGGTCAGCAAGAGACCCAGTACTTC. It encodes CASSEWGQQETQYF.

V is TRBV5-1 and J is TRBJ2-4, with 10 bases identical to TRBD1. Germline CDR1 reads SGHRS; CDR2 reads YFSETQ. This CDR3 comprises 18 residues. V was clipped by 4 bases and J by 6 bases; unmatched bases: 16. The CDR3 DNA follows: TGCGCCAGCAGCCCCGGGACAGGGGCCGGGGGCCGGGGAAACATTCAGTACTTC. Encoded protein: CASSPGTGAGGRGNIQYF.

V and J are TRBV10-2 and TRBJ1-1, with 7 bases aligning to TRBD1. The V gene end was trimmed by 8 bases and the J gene end by 2 bases; junction bases not matched to a gene: 8. The CDR3 totals 14 residues. Germline V gene data show CDR1 as WSHSY and CDR2 as SAAADI. The CDR3 DNA follows: TGCGCCAGCTCAGGCGACAGGGCAAACACTGAAGCTTTCTTT. Translated, it gives CASSGDRANTEAFF.

This chain joins TRBV15 and TRBJ1-1; D ambiguous. Germline V gene sequence: CDR1 LNHNV, CDR2 YYDKDF (reference sequence). V lost 0 bases to trimming and J lost 5 bases, with 13 bases between them. The CDR3 extends over 15 amino acids. This chain's CDR3 is CATSRDLMWDTEAFF. CDR3 in DNA: TGTGCCACCAGCAGAGATCTTATGTGGGATACTGAAGCTTTCTTT.

V gene TRBV5-1 combines with J gene TRBJ1-5; possible D gene TRBD1, 5 bases. Trimming removed 3 bases at V and 3 bases at J, with 10 bases between. This CDR3 has 14 amino acids. Germline V lookup: CDR1 SGHRS, CDR2 YFSETQ. The CDR3 reads CASSSDGHNQPQHF. CDR3 sequence (DNA): TGCGCCAGCAGCTCGGACGGACACAATCAGCCCCAGCATTTT.

V is TRBV28 and J is TRBJ1-1; D remains ambiguous. From germline, CDR1 is MDHEN and CDR2 SYDVKM. This CDR3 has 15 amino acids. The ends were cut back, 2 bases at V and 6 bases at J, with 16 bases in the middle. In DNA form, the CDR3 reads TGTGCCAGCAGTTTAGATCAGGCCGCGGGTGCTGAAGCTTTCTTT. Its translation is CASSLDQAAGAEAFF.

V is TRBV24-1 and J is TRBJ2-1; 15 bases fit TRBD2. The J segment lost 0 bases and the V segment lost 2 bases, leaving 7 bases of the junction unmatched. The germline V gene has CDR1 KGHDR and CDR2 SFDVKD. This CDR3 contains 20 residues. The CDR3 sequence: CATSDSPGLAGGPSYNEQFF. CDR3 nucleotides: TGTGCCACCAGTGATTCACCGGGACTAGCGGGAGGCCCCTCCTACAATGAGCAGTTCTTC.

The count of this clone is one. V usage is TRBV18 and J usage is TRBJ2-2, with 7 bases aligning to TRBD1. V was clipped by 0 bases and J by 5 bases; unmatched bases: 6. CDR3 length: 16 amino acids. The germline gives CDR1 KGHSH, CDR2 LQKENI. CDR3 in DNA: TGTGCCAGCTCACCACCGGGACAGAGAGGGACCGGGGAGCTGTTTTTT. Amino acids: CASSPPGQRGTGELFF. The complete variable domain, with remaining parts taken from reference TRBV18 and TRBJ2-2, reads NAGVMQNPRHLVRRRGQEARLRCSPMKGHSHVYWYRQLPEEGLKFMVYLQKENIIDESGMPKERFSAEFPKEGPSILRIQQVVRGDSAAYFCASSPPGQRGTGELFFGEGSRLTVL.

The V call is TRBV4-1, the J call TRBJ1-2; D might be TRBD1 (6 bases). Between the trimmed V and J ends, which lost 1 base and 7 bases, there was a span of 13 bases. CDR3 size: 14 residues. Per the germline V gene, CDR1 is MGHRA and CDR2 is YSYEKL. The CDR3 loop is CASSQGTPGAGYTF. The CDR3 DNA sequence: TGCGCCAGCAGCCAAGGGACTCCGGGGGCTGGCTACACCTTC.

V usage is TRBV27 and J usage is TRBJ1-1; possible D gene TRBD1, 5 bases. CDR1 and CDR2 (germline): MNHEY, SMNVEV (reference sequence). CDR3 length equals 14 residues. V lost 3 bases and J 5 bases, leaving 13 bases between the germline ends. The CDR3 coding sequence is TGTGCCAGCAGTTTGGGGACTCCACAGACTGAAGCTTTCTTT. Translated, it gives CASSLGTPQTEAFF.

The chain has TRBV27 and TRBJ2-7; no definite D call. CDR1 and CDR2 from the germline V gene are MNHEY and SMNVEV (reference sequence). This CDR3 is built from 14 residues. Trimming cost V 5 bases and J 3 bases, with 14 bases left between them. The CDR3 region has the DNA TGTGCCAGCAGTCCACCCCCCCCCTTCTACGAGCAGTACTTC. Amino acids: CASSPPPPFYEQYF.

The chain combines TRBV10-3 with TRBJ1-5; no reliable D call. The V gene's germline CDR1 is ENHRY and CDR2 SYGVKD. The V end was cut by 4 bases, the J end by 3 bases, with 7 bases between. This CDR3 contains 13 residues. In DNA, the CDR3 is TGTGCCATCAGTGGACCCAACAATCAGCCCCAGCATTTT. Translation gives CAISGPNNQPQHF.

The V gene is TRBV10-3, the J gene TRBJ1-4; D call uncertain. Germline CDR1 ENHRY, CDR2 SYGVKD. Trimming cost V 4 bases and J 0 bases, with 12 bases left between them. The CDR3 has 16 amino acids. The DNA for the CDR3 is TGTGCCATCAGTGGCGGCGGAGCCGCAACTAATGAAAAACTGTTTTTT. Translated: CAISGGGAATNEKLFF.

The chain carries TRBV30 and TRBJ1-2, with no clear D. V was trimmed by 3 bases and J by 8 bases, leaving 10 bases between them. Germline V lookup: CDR1 GTSNPN, CDR2 SVGIG (reference sequence). This CDR3 spans 11 amino acids. The CDR3 DNA sequence: TGTGCCTGGAGACTTTTAGGGGGCTACACCTTC. This translates into CAWRLLGGYTF.

The V gene is TRBV18, the J gene TRBJ2-6; no definite D call. Germline assignment: CDR1 KGHSH and CDR2 LQKENI. V dropped 8 bases and J dropped 2 bases, with 16 bases sitting between them. The CDR3 is made up of 16 amino acids. The CDR3 DNA sequence: TGTGCCAGCCCCCCAATGAGTAATACTGGGGCCAACGTCCTGACTTTC. As protein: CASPPMSNTGANVLTF. The whole variable domain, remainder taken from reference TRBV18 and TRBJ2-6, is NAGVMQNPRHLVRRRGQEARLRCSPMKGHSHVYWYRQLPEEGLKFMVYLQKENIIDESGMPKERFSAEFPKEGPSILRIQQVVRGDSAAYFCASPPMSNTGANVLTFGAGSRLTVL.

The rearrangement joins TRBV5-6 to TRBJ1-2; D is undetermined. CDR3 length: 12 residues. Germline CDR1 reads SGHDT; CDR2 reads YYEEEE. Deletions cut 5 bases from V and 6 bases from J, with 11 bases between. The CDR3 nucleotides are TGTGCCAGCAGGATGGAGGGTGATGGCTACACCTTC. It specifies CASRMEGDGYTF.

J is TRBJ1-6 and V is TRBV10-3; D ambiguous. Deletions cut 0 bases from V and 8 bases from J, with 11 bases between. The CDR3 loop spans 15 amino acids. Germline CDR1 reads ENHRY; CDR2 reads SYGVKD. The CDR3 loop reads CAISESSVVDSPLHF. The CDR3 region has the DNA TGTGCCATCAGTGAGTCTAGTGTGGTTGATTCACCCCTCCACTTT.

The CDR3 DNA reads TGTGCCAGCAGCGTGGGACAGGGGGGCGCAGATACGCAGTATTTT. It encodes CASSVGQGGADTQYF. The chain has TRBV6-5 and TRBJ2-3; 11 nucleotides agree with TRBD1. CDR3 size: 15 residues. The V gene's germline CDR1 is MNHEY and CDR2 SVGAGI. V dropped 6 bases and J dropped 4; count of bases not matched to a gene: 6.

The V gene is TRBV7-9, the J gene TRBJ2-5, with TRBD2 matching 7 bases. The trim removed 5 bases at V and 5 bases at J, leaving 11 bases unmatched. Germline-derived CDR1 and CDR2 are SEHNR and FQNEAQ (reference sequence). The CDR3 consists of 15 residues. This CDR3 reads CASSPFTGGKETQYF. DNA for the CDR3: TGTGCCAGCAGCCCCTTTACGGGGGGTAAGGAGACCCAGTACTTC.

V and J are TRBV7-2 and TRBJ2-3; D may be TRBD2 (5 bases). Looked up from germline, CDR1 is SGHTA and CDR2 is FQGNSA. The CDR3 length is 14 residues. Trimming removed 4 bases from V and 2 bases from J, with 10 bases in between. The CDR3 loop is CASSSTTSTDTQYF. CDR3 nucleotide sequence: TGTGCCAGCAGCTCGACTACCTCCACAGATACGCAGTATTTT.

The chain carries TRBV12-3 or TRBV12-4 and TRBJ1-6; possible D gene TRBD1, 5 bases. V gave up 6 bases and J gave up 5 bases, with 8 bases separating them. The CDR3 contains 13 residues. The DNA of the CDR3 is TGTGCCAGCAGCCGCAGGGATAATTCACCCCTCCACTTT. It codes for CASSRRDNSPLHF.

The V gene is TRBV29-1, the J gene TRBJ1-1, with 7 bases fitting TRBD1. V was clipped by 6 bases and J by 2 bases; unmatched bases: 6. This CDR3 region has 13 residues. Germline-derived CDR1 and CDR2 are SQVTM and ANQGSEA. Here the CDR3 DNA reads TGCAGCGTCACAGGGGCTTATAACACTGAAGCTTTCTTT. Amino acid sequence: CSVTGAYNTEAFF.

This clone was observed a handful of times. The genes are TRBV12-3 or TRBV12-4 and TRBJ1-2; a weak D match, TRBD1 (6 bases). Trimming shortened V by 6 bases and J by 6 bases, and 14 bases separated the two germline ends. This CDR3 comprises 13 residues. The CDR3 reads CASRPGSGDGYTF. In nucleotides, the CDR3 is TGTGCCAGCAGACCGGGGTCAGGGGATGGCTACACCTTC.

The chain combines TRBV4-3 with TRBJ2-7; 10 nucleotides align to TRBD1. The CDR3 extends over 16 amino acids. Germline CDR1 and CDR2: LGHNA and YSLEER. V shed 0 bases and J 2 bases; nucleotides not matched to a gene: 4. The CDR3 sequence is CASSQDRQGAPYEQYF. In DNA, the CDR3 is TGCGCCAGCAGCCAAGATCGACAGGGGGCCCCCTACGAGCAGTACTTC.

The chain links TRBV11-2 to TRBJ1-4; D perhaps matches TRBD1 (5 bases). The CDR3 covers 16 residues. Germline CDR1 and CDR2: SGHAT and FQNNGV. V lost 5 bases to trimming and J lost 7 bases, with 20 bases between them. CDR3 in amino acids: CASSPSRAGWTEKLFF. DNA for the CDR3: TGTGCCAGCAGCCCTAGCCGGGCAGGGTGGACTGAAAAACTGTTTTTT.

The chain employs TRBV19 and TRBJ2-4; 16 nucleotides line up with TRBD2. Per germline, CDR1 LNHDA and CDR2 SQIVND (reference sequence). V gave up 5 bases and J gave up 6 bases; unmatched junction bases: 7. The CDR3 runs 17 residues. The CDR3 coding sequence is TGTGCCAGTAGTGAAAGGGGACTAGCGGGAGGGAGAAACATTCAGTACTTC. Translation gives CASSERGLAGGRNIQYF. The whole variable domain, filled in from reference TRBV19 and TRBJ2-4, reads DGGITQSPKYLFRKEGQNVTLSCEQNLNHDAMYWYRQDPGQGLRLIYYSQIVNDFQKGDIAEGYSVSREKKESFPLTVTSAQKNPTAFYLCASSERGLAGGRNIQYFGAGTRLSVL.

This chain connects TRBV3-1 (or the pseudogene TRBV3-2) to TRBJ1-4; D not certain. CDR1 and CDR2 from the germline V gene are LGHDT and YNNKEL (reference sequence). The CDR3 is made up of 14 amino acids. Trimming stripped 2 bases from V and 8 bases from J, with 12 bases between. Written as DNA, the CDR3 is TGTGCCAGCAGCCAACTCCGGGTCGACGAAAAACTGTTTTTT. Its protein is CASSQLRVDEKLFF.